The 17 T cell receptor beta chains below were found in one sample sequenced in a study of T cells in Graves' hyperthyroidism and ophthalmopathy. It was RNA transcripts that yielded the amplified TCR beta CDR3 regions. HTBI primers were the set used in a first-round RT-PCR of the TCR CDR3. Each CDR3 protein is one row after TCRdb ran MiXCR on the multiplex PCR reads. The table shows over 700,000 distinct CDR3 sequences, with 30% to 40% occurring only once. Input material: blood. These receptors came from a woman in her forties with Graves' hyperthyroidism.

This clonotype was observed a few times. The rearrangement uses TRBV6-2 or TRBV6-3 and TRBJ2-7, with D unclear. This CDR3 spans 12 amino acids. CDR1 and CDR2 (germline): MNHEY, SVGEGT. The V gene lost 5 bases and the J gene lost 3 bases, with 8 bases spanning the gap. The CDR3, as DNA: TGTGCCAGCAGTCGGACCTACTACGAGCAGTACTTC. Protein sequence: CASSRTYYEQYF.

This clonotype occurred many times. The chain carries TRBV2 and TRBJ1-1; TRBD1 matches 7 bases. This CDR3 has 13 residues. Trimming took 1 base from V and 11 from J; bases not matched to a gene: 7. Germline CDR1 reads SNHLY; CDR2 reads FYNNEI. CDR3 protein: CASSEGQGGLAFF. DNA for the CDR3: TGTGCCAGCAGTGAAGGGCAGGGGGGGCTCGCTTTCTTT.

As for this clonotype: A read error may be the cause here, since a much bigger clone is one base away. The chain uses TRBV29-1 and TRBJ2-7, with TRBD2 identical over 7 bases. CDR1 and CDR2 from the germline V gene are SQVTM and ANQGSEA. The ends lost 4 bases at V and 2 bases at J; junction bases unmatched: 8. The CDR3 covers 14 residues. This CDR3 reads CSVVPPRGTYEQYF. The DNA for the CDR3 is TGCAGCGTTGTCCCCCCGCGGGGGACCTACGAGCAGTACTTC.

This clonotype appeared many times. This sequence joins TRBV7-2 and TRBJ2-5; TRBD1 aligns across 11 bases. The germline CDR1 and CDR2 sequences are SGHTA and FQGNSA. The junction had 6 bases not matched to a gene; V was cut back by 4 bases and J by 5 bases. This CDR3 spans 15 amino acids. The CDR3 here is CASSSWTGGLETQYF. The CDR3 bases are TGTGCCAGCAGCTCGTGGACAGGGGGCTTGGAGACCCAGTACTTC.

This clonotype appeared a few times. The gene calls are TRBV7-3 and TRBJ2-5; 14 bases map to TRBD2. Losses at the gene ends were 5 bases for V and 11 bases for J; bases not matched to a gene: 13. CDR3 length equals 16 residues. Germline-derived CDR1 and CDR2 are SGHTA and FQGTGA. CDR3 region: CASSTGTSGSTDTQYF. The DNA of the CDR3 is TGTGCCAGCAGCACCGGGACTAGCGGGAGTACAGATACGCAGTACTTC. Full variable domain (rest looked up from reference TRBV7-3 and TRBJ2-5): GAGVSQTPSNKVTEKGKYVELRCDPISGHTALYWYRQSLGQGPEFLIYFQGTGAADDSGLPNDRFFAVRPEGSVSTLKIQRTERGDSAVYLCASSTGTSGSTDTQYFGPGTRLLVL.

Concerning this clonotype itself: One junction end does not reproduce the germline sequence, and a read error may be involved. The chain links TRBV10-3 to TRBJ2-7, with TRBD2 as a possible D gene (6 bases). The CDR3 runs to 15 residues. In germline, CDR1 is ENHRY, CDR2 SYGVKD. The CDR3 reads CASSSPGLSSYEQYF. The DNA for the CDR3 is TGTGCCAGCAGTTCGCCGGGACTGAGCTCCTACGAGCAGTACTTC.

This chain joins TRBV12-3 or TRBV12-4 and TRBJ1-2; 12 bases are shared with TRBD1. CDR3 length: 14 residues. V was pared by 3 bases and J by 11 bases, with 7 bases of the junction left unmatched. The CDR3 DNA is TGTGCCAGCAGTTTCCGGGACAGGGGGCGCGAGTACACCTTC. Amino acid sequence: CASSFRDRGREYTF.

The V call is TRBV6-5, the J call TRBJ1-2; 8 bases are shared with TRBD1. Per the germline V gene, CDR1 is MNHEY and CDR2 is SVGAGI. Trimming cost V 8 bases and J 8 bases; bases outside gene matches: 13. This CDR3 region has 14 residues. The CDR3, as DNA: TGTGCCAGCCTTGGAAGACAGGGGTGGGGGGGCTACACCTTC. This gives the protein CASLGRQGWGGYTF.

This clonotype was counted at least ten times. The rearrangement uses TRBV19 and TRBJ1-5; possible D gene TRBD1, 5 bases. Between the trimmed V and J ends, which lost 3 bases and 1 base, there was a span of 10 bases. This CDR3 has 15 residues. Germline values: CDR1 LNHDA, CDR2 SQIVND (reference sequence). CDR3 amino acids: CASSISGPSNQPQHF. CDR3 in DNA: TGTGCCAGTAGTATTTCAGGGCCGAGCAATCAGCCCCAGCATTTT.

This clonotype was observed a handful of times. The V gene is TRBV6-6, the J gene TRBJ1-6, with D possibly being TRBD1 (6 bases). The CDR3 spans 15 residues. Trimming shortened V by 4 bases and J by 6 bases, and 13 bases separated the two germline ends. Germline-derived CDR1 and CDR2 are MNHNY and SVGAGI (reference sequence). The CDR3 loop is CASSSSQGANSPLHF. The CDR3 region has the DNA TGTGCCAGCAGTTCCTCACAGGGAGCTAATTCACCCCTCCACTTT.

In its sample, this clonotype was seen once. A much larger clone lies a single base off, so this may be a read error. The chain recombines TRBV19 with TRBJ1-4; TRBD1 matches at 8 bases. This CDR3 region has 15 residues. The germline gives CDR1 LNHDA, CDR2 SQIVND (reference sequence). With 4 bases clipped from V and 8 bases from J, the junction kept 9 bases outside the gene matches. CDR3 protein: CASSTRTGNSEKLFF. CDR3 coding DNA: TGTGCCAGTAGTACGCGGACAGGGAACTCAGAAAAACTGTTTTTT. The variable domain in full, with the rest retrieved from reference TRBV19 and TRBJ1-4, is DGGITQSPKYLFRKEGQNVTLSCEQNLNHDAMYWYRQDPGQGLRLIYYSQIVNDFQKGDIAEGYSVSREKKESFPLTVTSAQKNPTAFYLCASSTRTGNSEKLFFGSGTQLSVL.

The rearrangement uses TRBV10-3 and TRBJ2-1; D ambiguous. The CDR3 has 13 residues. CDR1 is ENHRY and CDR2 is SYGVKD in the germline V gene. V was trimmed by 2 bases and J by 5 bases, leaving 7 bases between them. The CDR3 nucleotides are TGTGCCATCAGTGAGGCTCTAGACAATGAGCAGTTCTTC. The encoded protein is CAISEALDNEQFF.

This clonotype was found a few times. The chain carries TRBV28 and TRBJ2-7; D is uncertain. Looked up from germline, CDR1 is MDHEN and CDR2 is SYDVKM. CDR3 size: 15 residues. V was shortened by 3 bases and J by 3 bases, with 15 bases between the two germline ends. CDR3 amino acids: CASSFGAGRYYEQYF. The CDR3 region has the DNA TGTGCCAGCAGTTTTGGTGCAGGACGCTACTACGAGCAGTACTTC.

This clonotype was seen a few times. DNA for the CDR3: TGTGCCAGCAGTTTACAGGGGCGAGGGCAGCCCCAGCATTTT. Translation: CASSLQGRGQPQHF. V gene TRBV6-5 combines with J gene TRBJ1-5, with TRBD1 identical over 7 bases. Per germline, CDR1 MNHEY and CDR2 SVGAGI. J was trimmed by 7 bases and V by 4 bases; bases with no gene match: 7. CDR3 size: 14 residues.

With regard to this clonotype: This may come from a read error, since a much larger clone is one base off. This chain links TRBV7-6 with TRBJ2-2; D unclear. The CDR3 has 12 amino acids. With 4 bases removed from V and 7 bases from J, the gap between germline ends came to 7 bases. Germline V gene data show CDR1 as SGHVS and CDR2 as FNYEAQ. This chain's CDR3 is CASSSNLGELFF. CDR3 in DNA: TGTGCCAGCAGCTCAAATCTCGGGGAGCTGTTTTTT.

This clonotype was seen repeatedly, ten times or more. This chain's CDR3 is CASSPQGTGRNSPLHF. The CDR3 DNA follows: TGTGCCAGCAGTCCCCAGGGGACGGGACGAAATTCACCCCTCCACTTT. The chain couples TRBV12-3 or TRBV12-4 to TRBJ1-6; the D gene is possibly TRBD1 (6 bases). The germline V and J ends were trimmed by 5 bases and 7 bases, with 18 bases remaining between them. The length of the CDR3 is 16 residues.

The chain carries TRBV3-1 and TRBJ1-2, with 9 positions matching TRBD1. The germline V gene has CDR1 LGHDT and CDR2 YNNKEL (reference sequence). The CDR3 is 17 amino acids. J was trimmed by 3 bases and V by 4 bases; bases with no gene match: 12. This chain's CDR3 is CASSPLYSGQGDYGYTF. CDR3 coding DNA: TGTGCCAGCAGCCCTCTTTATTCGGGACAGGGTGACTATGGCTACACCTTC.